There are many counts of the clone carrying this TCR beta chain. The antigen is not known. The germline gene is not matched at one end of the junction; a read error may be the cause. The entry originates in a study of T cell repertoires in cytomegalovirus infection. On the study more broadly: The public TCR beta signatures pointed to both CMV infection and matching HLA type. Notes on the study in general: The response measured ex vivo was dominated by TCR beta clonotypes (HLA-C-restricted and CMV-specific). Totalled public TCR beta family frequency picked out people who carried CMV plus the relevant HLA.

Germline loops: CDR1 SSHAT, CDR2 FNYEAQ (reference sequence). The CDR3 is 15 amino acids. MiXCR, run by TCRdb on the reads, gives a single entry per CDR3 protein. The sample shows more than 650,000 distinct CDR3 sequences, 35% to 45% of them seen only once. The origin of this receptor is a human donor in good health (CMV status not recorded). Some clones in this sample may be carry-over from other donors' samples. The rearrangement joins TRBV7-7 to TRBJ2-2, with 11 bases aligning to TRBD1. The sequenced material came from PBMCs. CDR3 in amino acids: CASRDGQGATGELFF. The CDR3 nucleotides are TGTGCTAGCAGAGACGGACAGGGGGCGACCGGGGAGCTGTTTTTT.